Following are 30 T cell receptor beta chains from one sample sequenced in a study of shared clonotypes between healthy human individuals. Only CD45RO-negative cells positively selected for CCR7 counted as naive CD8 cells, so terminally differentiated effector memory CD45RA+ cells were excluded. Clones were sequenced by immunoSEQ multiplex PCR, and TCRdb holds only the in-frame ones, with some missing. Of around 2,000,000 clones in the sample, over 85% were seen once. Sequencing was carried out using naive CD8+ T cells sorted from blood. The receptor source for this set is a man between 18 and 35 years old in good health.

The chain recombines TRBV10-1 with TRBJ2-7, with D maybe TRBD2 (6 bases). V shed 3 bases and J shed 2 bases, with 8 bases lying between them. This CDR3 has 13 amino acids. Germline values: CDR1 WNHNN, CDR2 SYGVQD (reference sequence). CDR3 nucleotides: TGCGCCAGCAGTGACGGGGGAACCTACGAGCAGTACTTC. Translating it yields CASSDGGTYEQYF.

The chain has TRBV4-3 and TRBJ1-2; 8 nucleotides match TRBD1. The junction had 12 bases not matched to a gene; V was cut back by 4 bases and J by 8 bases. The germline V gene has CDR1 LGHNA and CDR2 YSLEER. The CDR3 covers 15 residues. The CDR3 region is CASSRHTGGNNGYTF. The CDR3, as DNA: TGCGCCAGCAGCCGACATACAGGGGGAAATAACGGCTACACCTTC.

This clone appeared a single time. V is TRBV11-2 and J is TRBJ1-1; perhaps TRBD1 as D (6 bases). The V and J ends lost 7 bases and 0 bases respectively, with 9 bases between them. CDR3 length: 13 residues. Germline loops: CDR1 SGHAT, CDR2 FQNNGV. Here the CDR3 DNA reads TGTGCCAGCAAGGGACACGTGAACACTGAAGCTTTCTTT. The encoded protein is CASKGHVNTEAFF.

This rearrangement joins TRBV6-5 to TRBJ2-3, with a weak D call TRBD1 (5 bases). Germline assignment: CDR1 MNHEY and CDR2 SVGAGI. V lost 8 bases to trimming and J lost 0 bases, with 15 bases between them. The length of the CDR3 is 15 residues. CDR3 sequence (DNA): TGTGCCAGCCAACTTGGGGCGGCTAGCACAGATACGCAGTATTTT. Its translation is CASQLGAASTDTQYF.

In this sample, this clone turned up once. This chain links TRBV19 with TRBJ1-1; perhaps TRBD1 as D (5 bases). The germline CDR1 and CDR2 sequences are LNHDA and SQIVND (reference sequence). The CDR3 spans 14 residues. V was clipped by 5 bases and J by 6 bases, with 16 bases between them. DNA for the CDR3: TGTGCCAGTAGTCTGCCGAGACGGGGCCCTGAAGCTTTCTTT. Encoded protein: CASSLPRRGPEAFF.

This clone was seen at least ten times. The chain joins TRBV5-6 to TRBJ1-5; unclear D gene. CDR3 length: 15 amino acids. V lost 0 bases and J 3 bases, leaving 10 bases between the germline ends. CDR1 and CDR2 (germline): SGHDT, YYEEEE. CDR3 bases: TGTGCCAGCAGCTTGGGTGACCGGCTCAATCAGCCCCAGCATTTT. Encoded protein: CASSLGDRLNQPQHF.

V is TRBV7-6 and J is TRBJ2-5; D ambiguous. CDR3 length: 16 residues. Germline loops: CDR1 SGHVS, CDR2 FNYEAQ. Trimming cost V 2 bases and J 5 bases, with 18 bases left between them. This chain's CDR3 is CASSLKTAYSGETQYF. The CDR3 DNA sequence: TGTGCCAGCAGCTTAAAAACAGCCTACAGTGGGGAGACCCAGTACTTC.

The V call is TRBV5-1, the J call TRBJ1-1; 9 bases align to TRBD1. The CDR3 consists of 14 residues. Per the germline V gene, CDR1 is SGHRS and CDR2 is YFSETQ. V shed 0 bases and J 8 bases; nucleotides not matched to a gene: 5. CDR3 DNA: TGCGCCAGCAGCTTGGGACAGGGGGAAAGGGAAGCTTTCTTT. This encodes CASSLGQGEREAFF.

In DNA form, the CDR3 reads TGCGCCAGCAGCTTAGGGGGGCTGGATACGCAGTATTTT. Protein sequence: CASSLGGLDTQYF. This chain connects TRBV5-1 to TRBJ2-3, with D perhaps assigned TRBD1 or TRBD2 (6 bases each). V was clipped by 2 bases and J by 6 bases, with 10 bases between them. The germline CDR1 and CDR2 sequences are SGHRS and YFSETQ. This CDR3 has 13 amino acids.

The CDR3 nucleotides are TGTGCCAGCAGCGTAGCTTGGGGAGCAGAGACCCAGTACTTC. The encoded protein is CASSVAWGAETQYF. The V call is TRBV9, the J call TRBJ2-5, with D possibly matching TRBD2 (5 bases). CDR1 and CDR2 (germline): SGDLS, YYNGEE. Trimming left V 0 bases short and J 4 bases short, with 10 bases between. The CDR3 has 14 amino acids.

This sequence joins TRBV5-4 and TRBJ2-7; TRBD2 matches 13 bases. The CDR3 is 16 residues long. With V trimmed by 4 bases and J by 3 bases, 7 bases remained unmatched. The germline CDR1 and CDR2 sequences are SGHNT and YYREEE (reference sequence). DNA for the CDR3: TGTGCCAGCAGCCTAGGACTAGCGGGAGAGATCTACGAGCAGTACTTC. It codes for CASSLGLAGEIYEQYF.

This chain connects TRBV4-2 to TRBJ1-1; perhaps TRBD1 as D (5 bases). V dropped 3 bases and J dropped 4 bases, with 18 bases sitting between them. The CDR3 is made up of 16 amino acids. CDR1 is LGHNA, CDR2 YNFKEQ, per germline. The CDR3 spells CASSQLARLGGTEAFF. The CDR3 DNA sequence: TGTGCCAGCAGCCAGCTGGCCAGACTGGGGGGCACTGAAGCTTTCTTT.

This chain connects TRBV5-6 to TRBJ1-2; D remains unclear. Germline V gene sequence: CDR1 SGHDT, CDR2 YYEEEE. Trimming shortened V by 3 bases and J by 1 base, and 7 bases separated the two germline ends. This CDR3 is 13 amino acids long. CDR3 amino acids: CASSYEGNYGYTF. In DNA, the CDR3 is TGTGCCAGCAGCTACGAGGGTAACTATGGCTACACCTTC.

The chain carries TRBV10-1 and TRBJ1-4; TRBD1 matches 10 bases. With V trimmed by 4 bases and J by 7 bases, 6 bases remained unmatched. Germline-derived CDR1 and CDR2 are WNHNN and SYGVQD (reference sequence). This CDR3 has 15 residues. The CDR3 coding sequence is TGCGCCAGCAGTGTTCCGGGGGACAGGGGTGAAAAACTGTTTTTT. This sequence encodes CASSVPGDRGEKLFF.

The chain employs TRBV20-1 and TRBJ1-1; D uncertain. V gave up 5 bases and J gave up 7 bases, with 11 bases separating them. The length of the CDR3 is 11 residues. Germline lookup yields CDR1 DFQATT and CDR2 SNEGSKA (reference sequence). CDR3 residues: CSARGMGEAFF. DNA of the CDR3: TGCAGTGCTCGCGGGATGGGTGAAGCTTTCTTT.

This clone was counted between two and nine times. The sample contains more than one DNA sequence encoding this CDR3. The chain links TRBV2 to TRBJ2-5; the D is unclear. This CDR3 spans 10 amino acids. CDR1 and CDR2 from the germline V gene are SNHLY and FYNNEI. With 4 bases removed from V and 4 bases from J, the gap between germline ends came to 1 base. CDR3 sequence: CASSGETQYF. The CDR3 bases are TGTGCCAGCAGTGGAGAGACCCAGTACTTC.

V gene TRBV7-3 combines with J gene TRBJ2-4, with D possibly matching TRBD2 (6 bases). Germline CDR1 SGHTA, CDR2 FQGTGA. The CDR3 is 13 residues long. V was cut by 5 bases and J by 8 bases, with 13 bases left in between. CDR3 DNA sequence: TGTGCCAGCAGCCCCAGCGGCGGGGACATTCAGTACTTC. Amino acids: CASSPSGGDIQYF.

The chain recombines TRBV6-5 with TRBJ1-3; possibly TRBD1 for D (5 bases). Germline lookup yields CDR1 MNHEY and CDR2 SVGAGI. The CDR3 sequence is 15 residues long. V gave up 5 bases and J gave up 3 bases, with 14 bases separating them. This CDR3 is CASSATGTVGNTIYF. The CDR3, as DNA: TGTGCCAGCAGTGCGACCGGGACGGTTGGAAACACCATATATTTT.

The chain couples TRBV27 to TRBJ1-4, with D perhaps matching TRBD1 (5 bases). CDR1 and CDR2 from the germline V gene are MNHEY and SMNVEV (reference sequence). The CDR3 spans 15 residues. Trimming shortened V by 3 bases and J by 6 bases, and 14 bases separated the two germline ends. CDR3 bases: TGTGCCAGCAGTTTTGAACAGGAGGCGGATGAAAAACTGTTTTTT. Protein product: CASSFEQEADEKLFF.

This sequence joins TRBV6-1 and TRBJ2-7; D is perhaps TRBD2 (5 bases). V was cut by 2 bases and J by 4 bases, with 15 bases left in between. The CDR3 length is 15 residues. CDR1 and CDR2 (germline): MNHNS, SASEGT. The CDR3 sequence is CASSEFRTAPYEQYF. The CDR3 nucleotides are TGTGCCAGCAGTGAATTCCGGACTGCTCCTTACGAGCAGTACTTC.

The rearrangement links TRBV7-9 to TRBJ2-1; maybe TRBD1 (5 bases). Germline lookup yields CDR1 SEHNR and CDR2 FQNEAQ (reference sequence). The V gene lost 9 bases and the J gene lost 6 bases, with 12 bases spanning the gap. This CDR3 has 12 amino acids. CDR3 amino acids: CASGVGANEQFF. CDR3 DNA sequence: TGTGCCAGTGGAGTAGGGGCCAATGAGCAGTTCTTC.

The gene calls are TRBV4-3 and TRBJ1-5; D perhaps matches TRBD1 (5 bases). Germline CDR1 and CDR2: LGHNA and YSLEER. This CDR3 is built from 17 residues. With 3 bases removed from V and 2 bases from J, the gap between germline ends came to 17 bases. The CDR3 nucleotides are TGCGCCAGCAGCCAGAACTACATTCGGGGGGGCAATCAGCCCCAGCATTTT. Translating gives CASSQNYIRGGNQPQHF.

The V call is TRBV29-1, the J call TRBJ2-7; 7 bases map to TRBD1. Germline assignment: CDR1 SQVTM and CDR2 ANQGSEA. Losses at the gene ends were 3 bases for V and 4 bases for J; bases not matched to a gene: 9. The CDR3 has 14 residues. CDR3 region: CSVEGEGGGYEQYF. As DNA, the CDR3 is TGCAGCGTTGAGGGGGAAGGGGGCGGGTACGAGCAGTACTTC.

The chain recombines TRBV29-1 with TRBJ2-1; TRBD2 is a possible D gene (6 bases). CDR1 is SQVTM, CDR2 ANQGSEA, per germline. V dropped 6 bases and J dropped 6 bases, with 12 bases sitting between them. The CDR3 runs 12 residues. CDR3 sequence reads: CSVVGGVNEQFF. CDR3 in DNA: TGCAGCGTGGTGGGGGGAGTCAATGAGCAGTTCTTC.

The CDR3 nucleotides are TGTGCCAGCAGTTTGGACAGTAATAATTCACCCCTCCACTTT. Amino acids: CASSLDSNNSPLHF. This sequence joins TRBV28 and TRBJ1-6; D possibly corresponds to TRBD1 (6 bases). Trimming stripped 3 bases from V and 5 bases from J, with 8 bases between. CDR1 MDHEN and CDR2 SYDVKM come from the germline V gene. The CDR3 has 14 amino acids.

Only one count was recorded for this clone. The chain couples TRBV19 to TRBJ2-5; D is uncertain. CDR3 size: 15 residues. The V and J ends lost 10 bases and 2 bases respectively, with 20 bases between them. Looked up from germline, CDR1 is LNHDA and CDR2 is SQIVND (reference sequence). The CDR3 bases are TGTGCCACAACGCCCAAGGGCAGGACGCAAGAGACCCAGTACTTC. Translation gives CATTPKGRTQETQYF.

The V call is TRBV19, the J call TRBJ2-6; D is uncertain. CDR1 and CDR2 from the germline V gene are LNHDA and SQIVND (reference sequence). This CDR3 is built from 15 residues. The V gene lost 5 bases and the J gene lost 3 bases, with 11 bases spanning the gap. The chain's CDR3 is CASSDGPVGANVLTF. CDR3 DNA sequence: TGTGCCAGTAGTGATGGCCCCGTTGGGGCCAACGTCCTGACTTTC.

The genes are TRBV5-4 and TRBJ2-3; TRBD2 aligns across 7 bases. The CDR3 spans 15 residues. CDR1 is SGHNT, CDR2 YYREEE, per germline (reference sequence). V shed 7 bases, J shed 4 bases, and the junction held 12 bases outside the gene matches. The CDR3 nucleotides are TGTGCCAGCGGGAGGGCCGTGGATGGGCCAGATACGCAGTATTTT. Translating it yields CASGRAVDGPDTQYF. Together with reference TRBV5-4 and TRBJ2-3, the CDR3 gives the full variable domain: ETGVTQSPTHLIKTRGQQVTLRCSSQSGHNTVSWYQQALGQGPQFIFQYYREEENGRGNFPPRFSGLQFPNYSSELNVNALELDDSALYLCASGRAVDGPDTQYFGPGTRLTVL.

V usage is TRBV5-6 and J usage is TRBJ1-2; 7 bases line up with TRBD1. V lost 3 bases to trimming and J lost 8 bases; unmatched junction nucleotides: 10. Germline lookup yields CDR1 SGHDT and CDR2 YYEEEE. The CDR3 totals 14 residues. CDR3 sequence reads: CASSSDTGVGGYTF. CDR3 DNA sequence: TGTGCCAGCAGCTCGGACACAGGGGTCGGGGGCTACACCTTC.

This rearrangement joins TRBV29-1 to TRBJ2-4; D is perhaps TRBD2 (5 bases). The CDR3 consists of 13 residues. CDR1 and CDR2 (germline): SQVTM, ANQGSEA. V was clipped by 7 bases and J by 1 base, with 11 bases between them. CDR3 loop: CSALGGAKNIQYF. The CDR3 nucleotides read TGCAGCGCCCTAGGAGGCGCCAAAAACATTCAGTACTTC.